The 29 T cell receptor beta chains in this list originate from one sample, sequenced in a study of graft-versus-host responses after intestinal transplantation (TCRdb year 2021). In light of the paper, this sample's time point label describes: cells obtained before transplantation from donor or recipient. The antigens these receptors bind are not known. The method behind the library was the immunoSEQ multiplex PCR assay. TCRdb retrieved this table from immuneACCESS and kept in-frame rearrangements only. Not all clones are present; in checked studies, unresolved V genes account for under half, and no reason is known for the remainder. Across this sample there are roughly 120,000 clones, with approximately 95% seen only once. About 3.3% of the sample is in the top ten clones. The material was unstimulated CD8+ T cells sorted from spleen or lymph node cells, obtained before intestinal transplant. The receptor set was obtained from a human donor who received an intestinal transplant.

The genes are TRBV7-7 and TRBJ2-7, with 8 bases that match TRBD1. The CDR3 covers 14 residues. The V gene's germline CDR1 is SSHAT and CDR2 FNYEAQ (reference sequence). J lost 3 bases, V lost 4 bases, and 5 bases had no gene match. The CDR3 sequence is CASSSGTGVYEQYF. In DNA, the CDR3 is TGTGCCAGCAGCTCCGGGACAGGAGTCTACGAGCAGTACTTC.

The V call is TRBV28, the J call TRBJ1-5, with D perhaps TRBD1 (5 bases). The CDR3 extends over 14 amino acids. From germline, CDR1 is MDHEN and CDR2 SYDVKM. The V gene lost 5 bases and the J gene lost 7 bases, with 15 bases spanning the gap. CDR3 DNA: TGTGCCAGCAGTCCGTTAAGCGAGGGGCAGCCCCAGCATTTT. This gives the protein CASSPLSEGQPQHF.

The chain combines TRBV27 with TRBJ2-7; no definite D call. Germline lookup yields CDR1 MNHEY and CDR2 SMNVEV (reference sequence). V lost 7 bases and J lost 0, with 7 bases in between. This CDR3 is 12 amino acids long. CDR3 nucleotide sequence: TGTGCCAGCATTGGACGCTCCTACGAGCAGTACTTC. Its protein product is CASIGRSYEQYF.

The chain links TRBV4-1 to TRBJ2-5; 9 nucleotides match TRBD2. The CDR3 spans 16 residues. Trimming at V came to 0 bases and at J to 5 bases, leaving 7 bases not matched to a gene. Germline V gives CDR1 MGHRA, CDR2 YSYEKL. CDR3 region: CASSQDRGAGGETQYF. Written as DNA, the CDR3 is TGCGCCAGCAGCCAAGATCGGGGGGCGGGAGGGGAGACCCAGTACTTC.

V gene TRBV5-1 combines with J gene TRBJ2-7, with 7 bases identical to TRBD2. This CDR3 has 15 residues. From germline, CDR1 is SGHRS and CDR2 YFSETQ. J lost 3 bases, V lost 0 bases, and 6 bases had no gene match. In nucleotides, the CDR3 is TGCGCCAGCAGCTTGGGGCTAGCGGAGGTCTACGAGCAGTACTTC. Its translation is CASSLGLAEVYEQYF.

This rearrangement joins TRBV7-8 to TRBJ2-3; a possible D gene is TRBD2 (5 bases). With 4 bases removed from V and 0 bases from J, the gap between germline ends came to 11 bases. CDR1 is SGHVS and CDR2 is FQNEAQ in the germline V gene. This CDR3 spans 15 amino acids. In DNA, the CDR3 is TGTGCCAGCAGCTCAGAAGCGGATAGCACAGATACGCAGTATTTT. This sequence encodes CASSSEADSTDTQYF.

The CDR3 sequence: CASSLGQGRETQYF. CDR3 DNA: TGCGCCAGCAGCTTGGGTCAGGGGAGGGAGACCCAGTACTTC. The chain employs TRBV5-1 and TRBJ2-5; D is possibly TRBD1 or TRBD2 (6 bases each). Germline loops: CDR1 SGHRS, CDR2 YFSETQ. V was clipped by 0 bases and J by 5 bases, with 11 bases between them. The CDR3 covers 14 residues.

The chain carries TRBV11-2 and TRBJ2-7; 7 nucleotides agree with TRBD2. Trimming took 4 bases from V and 12 from J; bases not matched to a gene: 9. The CDR3 is made up of 12 amino acids. CDR1 and CDR2 from the germline V gene are SGHAT and FQNNGV. CDR3 nucleotides: TGTGCCAGCAGCTCCGGTTCGGGGGGTTTGTACTTC. Its protein is CASSSGSGGLYF.

The DNA of the CDR3 is TGTGCCAGCAGGATGACAGGGAGGGCTGAAGCTTTCTTT. This sequence encodes CASRMTGRAEAFF. This chain uses TRBV28 with TRBJ1-1; TRBD1 matches 7 bases. V lost 6 bases to trimming and J lost 6 bases; unmatched junction nucleotides: 7. The CDR3 length is 13 residues. The germline CDR1 and CDR2 sequences are MDHEN and SYDVKM.

CDR3 protein: CALHEGGLGNEQFF. CDR3 DNA: TGTGCCCTCCATGAAGGGGGTCTTGGCAATGAGCAGTTCTTC. This chain uses TRBV6-1 with TRBJ2-1; possible D gene TRBD1, 6 bases. Trimming shortened V by 11 bases and J by 6 bases, and 20 bases separated the two germline ends. The CDR3 is 14 amino acids. CDR1 and CDR2 from the germline V gene are MNHNS and SASEGT.

The chain joins TRBV6-5 to TRBJ2-5; TRBD1 aligns across 8 bases. This CDR3 is 14 amino acids long. Trimming at V came to 2 bases and at J to 1 base, leaving 0 bases not matched to a gene. CDR1 MNHEY and CDR2 SVGAGI come from the germline V gene. The CDR3 sequence is CASSYTGGQETQYF. Written as DNA, the CDR3 is TGTGCCAGCAGTTACACAGGGGGCCAAGAGACCCAGTACTTC.

The chain links TRBV6-5 to TRBJ1-1, with TRBD1 as a possible D gene (5 bases). Trimming stripped 2 bases from V and 2 bases from J, with 6 bases between. Germline CDR1 is MNHEY and CDR2 is SVGAGI. The CDR3 loop spans 13 amino acids. CDR3 residues: CASSYGGNTEAFF. The CDR3 DNA is TGTGCCAGCAGTTACGGGGGAAACACTGAAGCTTTCTTT.

The chain's CDR3 is CAISERSWGSPDNEQFF. Written as DNA, the CDR3 is TGTGCCATCAGTGAGCGGTCGTGGGGGAGTCCGGATAATGAGCAGTTCTTC. V and J are TRBV10-3 and TRBJ2-1; D is tentatively TRBD1 or TRBD2 (5 bases each). Trimming removed 2 bases at V and 7 bases at J, with 21 bases between. The CDR3 covers 17 residues. CDR1 and CDR2 (germline): ENHRY, SYGVKD.

This clone came up once. This chain connects TRBV4-1 to TRBJ1-1; 7 positions agree with TRBD1. The CDR3 extends over 14 amino acids. V was clipped by 5 bases and J by 3 bases; unmatched bases: 6. Germline CDR1 and CDR2: MGHRA and YSYEKL. This CDR3 reads CASSFQTGHTEAFF. CDR3 in DNA: TGCGCCAGCAGCTTCCAGACAGGGCACACTGAAGCTTTCTTT.

J is TRBJ2-2 and V is TRBV9; 7 bases map to TRBD2. J lost 6 bases, V lost 4 bases, and 9 bases had no gene match. The CDR3 loop spans 15 amino acids. Germline V gene data show CDR1 as SGDLS and CDR2 as YYNGEE. For the CDR3, the DNA is TGTGCCAGCAGCCGAACTAGCGAAAAGGCCGGGGAGCTGTTTTTT. This gives the protein CASSRTSEKAGELFF.

The chain has TRBV4-3 and TRBJ2-7, with 7 bases fitting TRBD1. V was pared by 3 bases and J by 5 bases, with 4 bases of the junction left unmatched. The CDR3 is 13 amino acids. CDR1 is LGHNA and CDR2 is YSLEER in the germline V gene. CDR3 sequence (DNA): TGCGCCAGCAGCCAGATTACAGGGGACGAGCAGTACTTC. Translating gives CASSQITGDEQYF.

V usage is TRBV30 and J usage is TRBJ2-5; D remains ambiguous. Germline CDR1 is GTSNPN and CDR2 is SVGIG (reference sequence). The V end was cut by 4 bases, the J end by 5 bases, with 8 bases between. The CDR3 covers 11 residues. DNA of the CDR3: TGTGCCTGGAAACTTGGGGAGACCCAGTACTTC. This sequence encodes CAWKLGETQYF.

The J gene is TRBJ1-2, the V gene TRBV27; 7 positions match TRBD1. The CDR3 totals 14 residues. Germline CDR1 MNHEY, CDR2 SMNVEV (reference sequence). With 7 bases clipped from V and 8 bases from J, the junction kept 13 bases outside the gene matches. CDR3 DNA sequence: TGTGCCAGCACTAAGGGCAGGGGGGCGGGAGGCTACACCTTC. It is translated as CASTKGRGAGGYTF.

The chain recombines TRBV7-9 with TRBJ2-1; no clear D gene. From germline, CDR1 is SEHNR and CDR2 FQNEAQ (reference sequence). The CDR3 runs to 9 residues. Trimming took 4 bases from V and 15 from J, leaving 7 bases between them. CDR3 coding DNA: TGTGCCAGCAGCTACGACGGGTTCTTC. Its translation is CASSYDGFF. The full variable domain, in which reference TRBV7-9 and TRBJ2-1 provide the parts outside the CDR3, is DTGVSQNPRHKITKRGQNVTFRCDPISEHNRLYWYRQTLGQGPEFLTYFQNEAQLEKSRLLSDRFSAERPKGSFSTLEIQRTEQGDSAMYLCASSYDGFFGPGTRLTVL.

The chain carries TRBV4-2 and TRBJ2-7; maybe TRBD1 (6 bases). Deletions cut 0 bases from V and 2 bases from J, with 17 bases between. Germline CDR1 is LGHNA and CDR2 is YNFKEQ. The CDR3 covers 17 residues. The CDR3 reads CASSQDHDRQAPYEQYF. CDR3 DNA: TGTGCCAGCAGCCAAGATCATGACCGACAGGCCCCCTACGAGCAGTACTTC.

The chain uses TRBV10-3 and TRBJ1-1; D possibly corresponds to TRBD1 (5 bases). Trimming took 5 bases from V and 3 from J, leaving 13 bases between them. Per germline, CDR1 ENHRY and CDR2 SYGVKD. This CDR3 region has 14 residues. The CDR3 sequence is CAISPDLGDTEAFF. The CDR3 DNA reads as TGTGCCATCAGTCCAGACCTGGGGGACACTGAAGCTTTCTTT.

The chain recombines TRBV9 with TRBJ2-1; 16 bases match TRBD2. Germline CDR1 is SGDLS and CDR2 is YYNGEE. The CDR3 runs to 15 residues. V shed 0 bases and J 14 bases; nucleotides not matched to a gene: 5. CDR3 protein: CASSVDGTSGRAKFF. CDR3 nucleotide sequence: TGTGCCAGCAGCGTAGACGGGACTAGCGGGAGGGCCAAGTTCTTC.

The CDR3 sequence: CATRTGGVNTEAFF. The CDR3 DNA reads as TGTGCCACCCGGACAGGGGGGGTGAACACTGAAGCTTTCTTT. This chain connects TRBV14 to TRBJ1-1; TRBD1 matches at 10 bases. CDR3 length: 14 residues. V gave up 10 bases and J gave up 0 bases; unmatched junction bases: 5. Germline-derived CDR1 and CDR2 are SGHDN and FVKESK.

The gene calls are TRBV10-2 and TRBJ2-3, with TRBD2 identical over 8 bases. With 5 bases clipped from V and 2 bases from J, the junction kept 6 bases outside the gene matches. This CDR3 region has 15 residues. Germline CDR1 reads WSHSY; CDR2 reads SAAADI. The CDR3 region has the DNA TGCGCCAGCAGTTTAGCGGGACAACCCACAGATACGCAGTATTTT. Translation: CASSLAGQPTDTQYF.

V is TRBV5-6 and J is TRBJ2-3; tentative D call: TRBD1 (5 bases). CDR1 is SGHDT and CDR2 is YYEEEE in the germline V gene. The CDR3 extends over 14 amino acids. Deletions cut 0 bases from V and 2 bases from J, with 7 bases between. The CDR3 sequence is CASSLVRDTDTQYF. The CDR3 DNA reads TGTGCCAGCAGCTTGGTCAGGGACACAGATACGCAGTATTTT. Drawing the rest from reference TRBV5-6 and TRBJ2-3, the complete variable domain is DAGVTQSPTHLIKTRGQQVTLRCSPKSGHDTVSWYQQALGQGPQFIFQYYEEEERQRGNFPDRFSGHQFPNYSSELNVNALLLGDSALYLCASSLVRDTDTQYFGPGTRLTVL.

V usage is TRBV6-1 and J usage is TRBJ2-5; no clear D. Trimming cost V 8 bases and J 7 bases, with 20 bases left between them. Germline assignment: CDR1 MNHNS and CDR2 SASEGT. This CDR3 spans 14 amino acids. The CDR3 is CASGPLGQAWTQYF. The CDR3 DNA follows: TGTGCCAGCGGGCCTCTTGGGCAGGCCTGGACCCAGTACTTC.

The chain has TRBV28 and TRBJ2-3; a weak D match, TRBD2 (6 bases). The germline CDR1 and CDR2 sequences are MDHEN and SYDVKM. The V end was cut by 5 bases, the J end by 6 bases, with 15 bases between. The length of the CDR3 is 14 residues. The CDR3 here is CASSIQTGGDTQYF. CDR3 coding DNA: TGTGCCAGCAGTATACAAACCGGAGGGGATACGCAGTATTTT.

This chain joins TRBV29-1 and TRBJ1-2, with 7 positions matching TRBD1. Trimming removed 6 bases from V and 7 bases from J; junction bases left unmatched: 11. CDR3 length equals 13 residues. Germline-derived CDR1 and CDR2 are SQVTM and ANQGSEA. The CDR3 region has the DNA TGCAGCGTCTCCCACGGATACAGGGGTGGCTACACCTTC. This translates into CSVSHGYRGGYTF. Full variable domain (missing parts from reference TRBV29-1 and TRBJ1-2): SAVISQKPSRDICQRGTSLTIQCQVDSQVTMMFWYRQQPGQSLTLIATANQGSEATYESGFVIDKFPISRPNLTFSTLTVSNMSPEDSSIYLCSVSHGYRGGYTFGSGTRLTVV.

This chain uses TRBV7-9 with TRBJ1-1, with no clear D. The germline V and J ends were trimmed by 1 base and 1 base, with 7 bases remaining between them. Germline assignment: CDR1 SEHNR and CDR2 FQNEAQ (reference sequence). This CDR3 has 14 residues. CDR3 amino acids: CASSLVRTNTEAFF. The CDR3 nucleotides are TGTGCCAGCAGCTTAGTACGGACGAACACTGAAGCTTTCTTT.